This entry lists 26 T cell receptor beta chains sequenced from one sample in a study of blood T cells in healthy people across ages. A second PCR of about 6 to 11 cycles used a sample-barcoded 5' primer and a J-beta primer mix. TCRdb re-derived calls from the 5' RACE reads in MiXCR, one entry per CDR3 protein. Found here are over 700,000 distinct CDR3 sequences, more than 20% of them singletons; the top ten hold more than 8.5%. This sample also belongs to another study, concerning T cells of mothers and their children.

Material for sequencing was blood. The receptors come from a boy aged 5-17 years in good health.

The chain carries TRBV29-1 and TRBJ2-5, with TRBD1 matching 9 bases. Germline CDR1 and CDR2: SQVTM and ANQGSEA. The CDR3 has 13 residues. The V segment lost 6 bases and the J segment 4 bases; nucleotides outside the gene matches: 6. The DNA of the CDR3 is TGCAGCGTCCCGGGACAGGGACCAGAGACCCAGTACTTC. Its translation is CSVPGQGPETQYF.

This clonotype turned up a few times. This rearrangement joins TRBV3-1 to TRBJ2-7; D call uncertain. CDR3 size: 14 residues. V dropped 1 base and J dropped 1 base, with 8 bases sitting between them. Per germline, CDR1 LGHDT and CDR2 YNNKEL (reference sequence). The CDR3 spells CASSQVSRSYEQYF. The CDR3 nucleotides are TGTGCCAGCAGCCAAGTCAGTAGGTCCTACGAGCAGTACTTC.

The V call is TRBV6-1, the J call TRBJ2-3, with TRBD2 matching over 7 bases. After removal of 5 bases from V and 3 bases from J, the junction contained 14 bases not matched to a gene. The CDR3 length is 17 residues. Germline CDR1 and CDR2: MNHNS and SASEGT. The DNA of the CDR3 is TGTGCCAGCAGTAGGGCGGTGGAGGCGGGAGAGACAGATACGCAGTATTTT. Its protein is CASSRAVEAGETDTQYF.

The rearrangement links TRBV5-1 to TRBJ1-4; TRBD1 matches at 9 bases. J was trimmed by 2 bases and V by 4 bases; bases with no gene match: 6. This CDR3 has 16 residues. Germline V gene lookup returns CDR1 SGHRS and CDR2 YFSETQ. The CDR3 nucleotides are TGCGCCAGCAGCCTGGGACAGGGACGCACTAATGAAAAACTGTTTTTT. It encodes CASSLGQGRTNEKLFF.

The V call is TRBV18, the J call TRBJ2-7; 8 bases align to TRBD1. The V and J ends lost 3 bases and 2 bases, in that order; junction bases with no gene match: 6. The CDR3 spans 15 residues. Germline CDR1 and CDR2: KGHSH and LQKENI. CDR3 protein: CASSPGQVKTYEQYF. The CDR3 DNA sequence: TGTGCCAGCTCACCGGGACAGGTAAAAACCTACGAGCAGTACTTC. Combining the CDR3 with reference TRBV18 and TRBJ2-7 gives the whole variable domain NAGVMQNPRHLVRRRGQEARLRCSPMKGHSHVYWYRQLPEEGLKFMVYLQKENIIDESGMPKERFSAEFPKEGPSILRIQQVVRGDSAAYFCASSPGQVKTYEQYFGPGTRLTVT.

This chain connects TRBV6-1 to TRBJ2-7; D might be TRBD1 or TRBD2, each matching 5 bases. Trimming left V 6 bases short and J 4 bases short, with 19 bases between. This CDR3 spans 15 amino acids. The germline CDR1 and CDR2 sequences are MNHNS and SASEGT. In nucleotides, the CDR3 is TGTGCCAGCAGAGAACCCGGGACCGGATTGTACGAGCAGTACTTC. Protein sequence: CASREPGTGLYEQYF.

This clonotype came up a few times. The rearrangement joins TRBV10-3 to TRBJ2-5, with 7 bases matching TRBD1. Looked up from germline, CDR1 is ENHRY and CDR2 is SYGVKD. The V gene end was trimmed by 1 base and the J gene end by 4 bases; junction bases not matched to a gene: 9. The CDR3 length is 16 residues. The CDR3 DNA follows: TGTGCCATCAGTGAGTTAAAACAGGGGTTAAGAGAGACCCAGTACTTC. Protein: CAISELKQGLRETQYF.

The V and J genes are TRBV20-1 and TRBJ2-1, with D perhaps being TRBD1 or TRBD2 (5 bases each). The length of the CDR3 is 14 residues. V was clipped by 3 bases and J by 10 bases, with 19 bases between them. Germline values: CDR1 DFQATT, CDR2 SNEGSKA (reference sequence). This CDR3 is CSASLQGVAGEQFF. The CDR3 DNA reads as TGCAGTGCTAGTCTGCAGGGAGTAGCAGGCGAGCAGTTCTTC.

The chain combines TRBV7-2 with TRBJ2-5; 7 nucleotides line up with TRBD2. Germline V gene lookup returns CDR1 SGHTA and CDR2 FQGNSA. This CDR3 spans 16 amino acids. Unmatched junction bases numbered 9, after V lost 0 bases and J lost 5 bases. CDR3 DNA: TGTGCCAGCAGCTTAGCTGAGGGAGGGCGGGGTGAGACCCAGTACTTC. Amino acids: CASSLAEGGRGETQYF.

The CDR3 DNA follows: TGTGCCAGCAGTGCTTCAGCGGGGGAGCGATACGAGCAGTACTTC. It yields the protein CASSASAGERYEQYF. The chain links TRBV2 to TRBJ2-7, with 8 bases matching TRBD2. The CDR3 has 15 amino acids. Germline CDR1 and CDR2: SNHLY and FYNNEI. V trimming: 4 bases; J trimming: 4 bases; junction bases outside the gene matches: 9.

This clonotype has more than one count but fewer than ten. This CDR3 reads CASSPGLDGEYEQYF. DNA for the CDR3: TGTGCCAGCAGTCCGGGACTAGATGGGGAATACGAGCAGTACTTC. The rearrangement links TRBV6-5 to TRBJ2-7; TRBD2 matches 8 bases. The length of the CDR3 is 15 residues. The J segment lost 4 bases and the V segment lost 5 bases, leaving 10 bases of the junction unmatched. From germline, CDR1 is MNHEY and CDR2 SVGAGI.

This clonotype has just a few counts. V gene TRBV7-6 combines with J gene TRBJ2-3, with D perhaps matching TRBD1 (6 bases). Germline CDR1 is SGHVS and CDR2 is FNYEAQ. Trimming pared 6 bases from V and 6 bases from J, leaving 22 bases between. The CDR3 is 16 amino acids. The CDR3 DNA sequence: TGTGCCAGCAGTTTGGGGGCGGTCACGACTGGGGATACGCAGTATTTT. Encoded protein: CASSLGAVTTGDTQYF.

The chain recombines TRBV4-3 with TRBJ2-1; 8 bases are a match to TRBD2. CDR3 length equals 16 residues. CDR1 LGHNA and CDR2 YSLEER come from the germline V gene. The ends lost 1 base at V and 4 bases at J; junction bases unmatched: 6. The DNA for the CDR3 is TGCGCCAGCAGCCAAGGGAATAGCGGGGCATACAATGAGCAGTTCTTC. This gives the protein CASSQGNSGAYNEQFF.

This clonotype was counted between two and nine times. The rearrangement uses TRBV14 and TRBJ2-7, with TRBD1 identical over 9 bases. V was clipped by 6 bases and J by 1 base; unmatched bases: 7. The CDR3 covers 15 residues. Germline-derived CDR1 and CDR2 are SGHDN and FVKESK. CDR3: CASRPTGGGSYEQYF. DNA for the CDR3: TGTGCCAGCAGGCCCACAGGGGGCGGATCCTACGAGCAGTACTTC.

The CDR3 DNA reads as TGTGCCAGCAGCCCCGCCGACCAGGGTGCTTACGAGCAGTACTTC. Encoded protein: CASSPADQGAYEQYF. The V and J genes are TRBV11-3 and TRBJ2-7, with D perhaps TRBD1 (5 bases). CDR1 is SGHNT and CDR2 is YENEEA in the germline V gene. The CDR3 extends over 15 amino acids. V was clipped by 5 bases and J by 4 bases, with 18 bases between them.

This chain uses TRBV7-9 with TRBJ2-7; TRBD2 is a possible D gene (5 bases). V was pared by 5 bases and J by 3 bases, with 14 bases between. Germline values: CDR1 SEHNR, CDR2 FQNEAQ (reference sequence). The CDR3 is made up of 14 amino acids. CDR3 sequence reads: CASSTKQRGYEQYF. Written as DNA, the CDR3 is TGTGCCAGCAGCACGAAGCAACGGGGCTACGAGCAGTACTTC.

The chain combines TRBV6-1 with TRBJ2-5, with TRBD1 matching over 8 bases. The DNA end is a closer match to TRBJ2-7, so the J assignment may be wrong. Germline V gene data show CDR1 as MNHNS and CDR2 as SASEGT. This CDR3 has 15 amino acids. The CDR3 coding sequence is TGTGCCAGCAGTCCCGAGACAGGGGCCCCCTACGAGCAGTACTTC. Amino acid sequence: CASSPETGAPYEQYF.

This clonotype was seen more than once but under ten times. The rearrangement links TRBV12-3 or TRBV12-4 to TRBJ2-2, with D unclear. Deletions cut 5 bases from V and 7 bases from J, with 11 bases between. The CDR3 covers 13 residues. The CDR3 here is CASSPSAGGELFF. Here the CDR3 DNA reads TGTGCCAGCAGTCCCAGTGCTGGCGGGGAGCTGTTTTTT.

This clonotype was counted only a few times. The chain carries TRBV7-9 and TRBJ2-2; no reliable D call. Germline CDR1 and CDR2: SEHNR and FQNEAQ (reference sequence). Trimming pared 3 bases from V and 1 base from J, leaving 9 bases between. The length of the CDR3 is 15 residues. CDR3 coding DNA: TGTGCCAGCAGCTTCCAACTTCGGAACACCGGGGAGCTGTTTTTT. The encoded protein is CASSFQLRNTGELFF.

The chain joins TRBV5-1 to TRBJ2-7; 9 positions agree with TRBD1. The CDR3 is 17 amino acids. Trimming removed 2 bases from V and 0 bases from J; junction bases left unmatched: 9. Germline assignment: CDR1 SGHRS and CDR2 YFSETQ. CDR3 nucleotide sequence: TGCGCCAGCAGCTTCAATCTAATGGGACAGGGCTCCTACGAGCAGTACTTC. It is translated as CASSFNLMGQGSYEQYF.

The chain links TRBV5-1 to TRBJ2-3; D may be TRBD1 (6 bases). The CDR3 length is 14 residues. Deletions cut 0 bases from V and 5 bases from J, with 10 bases between. Germline CDR1 and CDR2: SGHRS and YFSETQ. CDR3 residues: CASSLDWGRDTQYF. CDR3 DNA sequence: TGCGCCAGCAGCTTGGACTGGGGGCGAGATACGCAGTATTTT.

This clonotype came up a few times. The chain uses TRBV12-3 or TRBV12-4 and TRBJ1-2; unclear D gene. The CDR3 consists of 11 residues. V shed 2 bases and J shed 13 bases, with 11 bases lying between them. The DNA of the CDR3 is TGTGCCAGCAGTTTATATTCTCTGTGCACCTTC. Its protein product is CASSLYSLCTF.

The chain combines TRBV29-1 with TRBJ2-5; perhaps TRBD2 as D (5 bases). The assigned J gene may be wrong: the sequence end matches TRBJ2-7 better. Germline CDR1 reads SQVTM; CDR2 reads ANQGSEA. The CDR3 is 12 amino acids. CDR3 loop: CSATDYSYEQYF. Here the CDR3 DNA reads TGCAGCGCCACAGACTACTCCTACGAGCAGTACTTC.

The chain joins TRBV20-1 to TRBJ2-1; 9 positions agree with TRBD2. The DNA end favors TRBJ2-7, so the J call may be wrong. The CDR3 extends over 16 amino acids. CDR1 is DFQATT and CDR2 is SNEGSKA in the germline V gene (reference sequence). CDR3 amino acids: CSAQEASSGIGNEQYF. CDR3 DNA: TGCAGTGCCCAGGAGGCCTCTAGCGGGATCGGAAACGAGCAGTACTTC.

The rearrangement links TRBV10-3 to TRBJ1-4; 10 positions match TRBD1. Germline CDR1 is ENHRY and CDR2 is SYGVKD. The length of the CDR3 is 15 residues. The V segment lost 0 bases and the J segment 7 bases; nucleotides outside the gene matches: 2. CDR3 sequence (DNA): TGTGCCATCAGTGAGTCGACAGGGGGCTCTGAAAAACTGTTTTTT. Amino acids: CAISESTGGSEKLFF.

The chain employs TRBV2 and TRBJ1-2; the D gene is possibly TRBD1 (5 bases). The CDR3 has 13 amino acids. The V gene lost 11 bases and the J gene lost 1 base, with 14 bases spanning the gap. CDR1 is SNHLY, CDR2 FYNNEI, per germline. CDR3: CASRASINYGYTF. The CDR3 nucleotides read TGTGCCTCCAGGGCTTCTATTAACTATGGCTACACCTTC.